This T cell receptor beta chain was obtained from a study of T-cell memory formation after mild COVID-19. This clonotype was found many times. Trimming cost V 5 bases and J 6 bases, with 10 bases left between them. Germline-derived CDR1 and CDR2 are SGHVS and FNYEAQ. The CDR3 is made up of 13 amino acids. One entry per CDR3 protein, called by TCRdb with MiXCR from the 5' RACE reads. The table has roughly 280,000 distinct CDR3 sequences, 15% to 20% seen once. The receptor was isolated from a man younger than 35 who had mild COVID-19 (a few samples of this study predate the infection). Cell type and time point are not known. The chain carries TRBV7-6 and TRBJ2-2; tentatively, D is TRBD1 (6 bases). The sample was PBMCs or a T cell subset sorted from them (not recorded which). CDR3 in DNA: TGTGCCAGCAGCAACACAGGGTCCGGGGAGCTGTTTTTT. Translating gives CASSNTGSGELFF. Full variable domain (remainder filled in from reference TRBV7-6 and TRBJ2-2): GAGVSQSPRYKVTKRGQDVALRCDPISGHVSLYWYRQALGQGPEFLTYFNYEAQQDKSGLPNDRFSAERPEGSISTLTIQRTEQRDSAMYRCASSNTGSGELFFGEGSRLTVL.